The sequence of this T cell receptor (beta chain) was determined in a study of persistence of HIV-infected CD4 T cells. General study findings and limits: Degenerate expanded CDR3beta sequences were enriched among CMV- and Gag-responding cells.

This clone showed up just a few times. Its antigen is not known. Cells were stimulated nonspecifically with anti-CD3/anti-CD28 magnetic beads. Sorting selected CD4+ T cells upregulating both CD40 ligand and CD69. The libraries were made with immunoSEQ version 4 in survey mode. This table comes from immunoSEQ multiplex PCR, and its TCRdb copy is limited to in-frame clones, with some not included. This sample has 35,000 to 55,000 clones, with 88% found just once. Trimming took 3 bases from V and 0 from J, leaving 8 bases between them. This CDR3 region has 14 residues. Germline lookup yields CDR1 SNHLY and CDR2 FYNNEI.

This rearrangement joins TRBV2 to TRBJ1-1, with D unclear. The sequenced sample was CD4+ T cells sorted from PBMCs after approximately 18-hour stimulation, obtained from a patient who received antiretroviral therapy. This TCR was sampled from an adult woman with HIV who was CMV-seropositive. The CDR3 loop reads CASSDKFMNTEAFF. CDR3 bases: TGTGCCAGCAGTGATAAGTTCATGAACACTGAAGCTTTCTTT.